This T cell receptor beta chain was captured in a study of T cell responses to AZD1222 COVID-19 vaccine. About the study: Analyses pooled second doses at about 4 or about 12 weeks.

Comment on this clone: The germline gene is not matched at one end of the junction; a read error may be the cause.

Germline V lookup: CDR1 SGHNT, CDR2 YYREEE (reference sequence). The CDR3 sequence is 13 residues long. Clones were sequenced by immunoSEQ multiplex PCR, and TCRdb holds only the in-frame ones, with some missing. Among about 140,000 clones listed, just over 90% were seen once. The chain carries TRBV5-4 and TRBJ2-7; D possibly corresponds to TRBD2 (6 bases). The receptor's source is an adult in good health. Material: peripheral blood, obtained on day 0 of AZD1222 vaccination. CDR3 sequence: CASRLGLAGEQYF. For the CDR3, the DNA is TGTGCCAGCAGATTGGGACTCGCGGGAGAGCAGTACTTC.